Below, 6 T cell receptor beta chains from the same sample are listed, as sequenced in a study of OX40 agonist ivuxolimab in advanced cancers. Library preparation employed the immunoSEQ multiplex PCR assay. TCRdb re-hosts the immuneACCESS table, in-frame sequences only. Its copies lack some clones; in the studies checked, an unresolved V gene accounts for under half of them, and the cause for the rest is not known. The sample records over 100,000 clones, 80% to 95% of which are singletons. The biggest ten clones account for about 0.14% of the sample. The sequencing used CD4+ or CD8+ T cells sorted from blood, collected in a trial of the OX40 agonist ivuxolimab. These receptors were collected from an adult with an advanced solid tumor such as melanoma, head and neck, liver or kidney cancer.

The chain is built from TRBV30 and TRBJ1-6; a possible D gene is TRBD1 (6 bases). The length of the CDR3 is 13 residues. The V end was cut by 5 bases, the J end by 9 bases, with 14 bases between. Per germline, CDR1 GTSNPN and CDR2 SVGIG (reference sequence). Here the CDR3 DNA reads TGTGCCTGGGAGGGACATAGTGTTTCACCCCTCCACTTT. Its protein is CAWEGHSVSPLHF.

The chain joins TRBV6-6 to TRBJ1-5; D is unclear. Trimming cost V 6 bases and J 3 bases, with 18 bases left between them. CDR3 length: 16 residues. Germline assignment: CDR1 MNHNY and CDR2 SVGAGI (reference sequence). As DNA, the CDR3 is TGTGCCAGCAGCTTAACGTACAGTGACATCAATCAGCCCCAGCATTTT. It translates to CASSLTYSDINQPQHF.

The rearrangement uses TRBV18 and TRBJ2-3; D not resolved. Germline CDR1 and CDR2: KGHSH and LQKENI. The CDR3 is 13 amino acids. Trimming pared 3 bases from V and 0 bases from J, leaving 4 bases between. The CDR3 DNA is TGTGCCAGCTCACCGACTAGCACAGATACGCAGTATTTT. Translation: CASSPTSTDTQYF.

The chain joins TRBV28 to TRBJ1-1; D ambiguous. CDR3 length equals 19 residues. The germline gives CDR1 MDHEN, CDR2 SYDVKM. Trimming took off 4 bases at V and 0 bases at J, with 24 bases between the two ends. CDR3 nucleotides: TGTGCCAGCAGTTCCTTTTTGAACCGCCTCGTACGGGTGAACACTGAAGCTTTCTTT. It yields the protein CASSSFLNRLVRVNTEAFF.

Worth noting for this clone: Relative to the germline gene, one junction end is altered; a read error may explain this. The chain couples TRBV29-1 to TRBJ2-2; the D call may be TRBD1 or TRBD2 (5 bases each). The CDR3 covers 14 residues. Germline lookup yields CDR1 SQVTM and CDR2 ANQGSEA. CDR3 bases: TGCAGCGGGGGGAGAGGCCACGGACACCGGGGAGCTGTTTTT. Translation: CSGGRGHGHRGAVF.

The V call is TRBV5-1, the J call TRBJ1-2; no reliable D call. The CDR3 has 13 residues. The V and J ends lost 4 bases and 4 bases respectively, with 11 bases between them. Germline CDR1 reads SGHRS; CDR2 reads YFSETQ. The DNA of the CDR3 is TGCGCCAGCAGCCAACGTGGGGTCTATGGCTACACCTTC. It is translated as CASSQRGVYGYTF.